The T cell receptor beta chain described here comes from a study of OX40 agonist ivuxolimab in advanced cancers. Here immunoSEQ multiplex PCR was the method, and the copy in TCRdb shows in-frame clones only, minus some. Here the sample spans roughly 92,000 clones, more than 85% being singletons. Excluded were patients having autoimmune disease history or systemic immunosuppression. Broader study findings: The antigens recognized by the expanded peripheral T cells, that is their antigen specificity, were not determined. By week 6 at 0.1 to 3.0 mg/kg, blood CD4+ and CD8+ T cells had expanded clonally. Compared with others, partial responders at 0.1-3.0 mg/kg displayed clonal expansion among the lowest.

The germline V gene encodes CDR1 MNHNS and CDR2 SASEGT. This CDR3 spans 14 amino acids. V was trimmed by 1 base and J by 4 bases, leaving 10 bases between them. As concerns this clone: The antigen remains undetermined.

The receptor was derived from an adult with an advanced solid tumor such as melanoma, head and neck, liver or kidney cancer. The sample here was CD4+ or CD8+ T cells sorted from blood, taken in a trial of the OX40 agonist ivuxolimab. The chain couples TRBV6-1 to TRBJ1-2, with D maybe TRBD1 (5 bases). CDR3 protein: CASSEGGRVYGYTF. The CDR3 region has the DNA TGTGCCAGCAGTGAAGGCGGCAGGGTCTATGGCTACACCTTC.